Following are 23 T cell receptor beta chains from one sample sequenced in a study of control samples from healthy donors and cancer patients. Here immunoSEQ multiplex PCR was the method, and the copy in TCRdb shows in-frame clones only, minus some. The sample carries 170,000 or so clones, roughly 93% recorded once. Material for sequencing was blood. Receptors originate from a man younger than 30 in good health.

The rearrangement uses TRBV2 and TRBJ1-4; D remains unclear. Germline loops: CDR1 SNHLY, CDR2 FYNNEI. The germline V and J ends were trimmed by 9 bases and 8 bases, with 7 bases remaining between them. This CDR3 is built from 10 residues. The CDR3 sequence: CASGREKLFF. In DNA form, the CDR3 reads TGTGCCAGTGGGAGGGAAAAACTGTTTTTT.

This clone was seen a single time. This chain connects TRBV2 to TRBJ2-7; weak D call: TRBD1 (6 bases). Germline V gene sequence: CDR1 SNHLY, CDR2 FYNNEI. This CDR3 comprises 13 residues. V was pared by 1 base and J by 9 bases, with 13 bases between. The CDR3 DNA is TGTGCCAGCAGTGAAGGGACAGAGCAATGGCAGTACTTC. This translates into CASSEGTEQWQYF.

The chain joins TRBV6-1 to TRBJ1-1; D might be TRBD1 (5 bases). The CDR3 is 12 residues long. Trimming pared 2 bases from V and 11 bases from J, leaving 12 bases between. Germline V gene sequence: CDR1 MNHNS, CDR2 SASEGT. CDR3 sequence (DNA): TGTGCCAGCAGTGAAATGGTAGGGGTGGCTTTCTTT. Protein product: CASSEMVGVAFF.

The rearrangement links TRBV6-1 to TRBJ2-3, with D maybe TRBD2 (5 bases). Trimming removed 3 bases at V and 2 bases at J, with 15 bases between. Germline-derived CDR1 and CDR2 are MNHNS and SASEGT. The CDR3 has 16 amino acids. CDR3 sequence (DNA): TGTGCCAGCAGTGACGGGGAAGGGCCATCCACAGATACGCAGTATTTT. Encoded protein: CASSDGEGPSTDTQYF.

The table lists this clone with a few counts. The J gene is TRBJ1-5, the V gene TRBV3-1 (or the pseudogene TRBV3-2); D is ambiguous. This CDR3 has 14 amino acids. Germline loops: CDR1 LGHDT, CDR2 YNNKEL (reference sequence). V was clipped by 5 bases and J by 6 bases, with 14 bases between them. The CDR3: CASSTTWMGQPQHF. The CDR3, as DNA: TGTGCCAGCAGCACTACCTGGATGGGTCAGCCCCAGCATTTT.

The chain joins TRBV10-2 to TRBJ2-7; D is perhaps TRBD1 (6 bases). Trimming took 6 bases from V and 3 from J, leaving 18 bases between them. The length of the CDR3 is 15 residues. Germline CDR1 and CDR2: WSHSY and SAAADI. CDR3 protein: CASSRTVNPNYEQYF. DNA for the CDR3: TGCGCCAGCAGCCGGACAGTTAATCCCAACTACGAGCAGTACTTC.

The chain combines TRBV6-5 with TRBJ2-5; the match to TRBD2 covers 7 bases. The CDR3 is 15 amino acids. Germline loops: CDR1 MNHEY, CDR2 SVGAGI. J was trimmed by 0 bases and V by 5 bases; bases with no gene match: 6. CDR3: CASSRPGLHQETQYF. The CDR3 region has the DNA TGTGCCAGCAGTCGCCCGGGACTACACCAAGAGACCCAGTACTTC.

The chain is built from TRBV11-1 and TRBJ2-1, with D hard to call. The CDR3 contains 15 residues. The V end was cut by 1 base, the J end by 0 bases, with 7 bases between. In germline, CDR1 is SGHAT, CDR2 FQDESV (reference sequence). CDR3 region: CASSLDASSYNEQFF. CDR3 sequence (DNA): TGTGCCAGCAGCTTAGACGCCAGCTCCTACAATGAGCAGTTCTTC. The full variable domain, its missing parts supplied by reference TRBV11-1 and TRBJ2-1, is EAEVAQSPRYKITEKSQAVAFWCDPISGHATLYWYRQILGQGPELLVQFQDESVVDDSQLPKDRFSAERLKGVDSTLKIQPAELGDSAMYLCASSLDASSYNEQFFGPGTRLTVL.

The rearrangement links TRBV10-3 to TRBJ2-7; 8 nucleotides line up with TRBD1. Germline V lookup: CDR1 ENHRY, CDR2 SYGVKD. CDR3 length equals 16 residues. V dropped 1 base and J dropped 3; count of bases not matched to a gene: 8. CDR3 sequence: CAISEFQGALRYEQYF. CDR3 in DNA: TGTGCCATCAGTGAGTTCCAGGGGGCCCTTCGCTACGAGCAGTACTTC.

Only one count was recorded for this clone. The chain employs TRBV6-1 and TRBJ1-1; 8 bases align to TRBD1. The CDR3 has 15 amino acids. Germline trimming cut 2 bases from V and 1 base from J; bases unmatched to any gene: 3. Germline CDR1 is MNHNS and CDR2 is SASEGT. This CDR3 reads CASSERTGRNTEAFF. The CDR3 DNA sequence: TGTGCCAGCAGTGAAAGGACAGGGAGGAACACTGAAGCTTTCTTT.

The rearrangement links TRBV6-2 or TRBV6-3 to TRBJ1-5; no firm D call. Germline-derived CDR1 and CDR2 are MNHEY and SVGEGT. The V gene lost 4 bases and the J gene lost 0 bases, with 13 bases spanning the gap. This CDR3 has 16 amino acids. CDR3 loop: CASSSIEGYSNQPQHF. CDR3 coding DNA: TGTGCCAGCAGTTCGATCGAAGGCTATAGCAATCAGCCCCAGCATTTT.

The gene calls are TRBV6-5 and TRBJ1-1; the D is unclear. Germline values: CDR1 MNHEY, CDR2 SVGAGI. Trimming cost V 5 bases and J 2 bases, with 9 bases left between them. This CDR3 has 13 amino acids. CDR3 sequence: CASSKTANTEAFF. The CDR3 bases are TGTGCCAGCAGTAAAACAGCAAACACTGAAGCTTTCTTT.

The chain combines TRBV5-4 with TRBJ2-5, with 7 bases fitting TRBD2. The CDR3 sequence is 13 residues long. J lost 4 bases, V lost 6 bases, and 6 bases had no gene match. CDR1 is SGHNT and CDR2 is YYREEE in the germline V gene (reference sequence). The CDR3 here is CASNRWGGETQYF. In DNA, the CDR3 is TGTGCCAGCAATCGGTGGGGGGGAGAGACCCAGTACTTC.

The CDR3 DNA is TGTGCCTGGAACCAGGAGGGACAGTACTACGAGCAGTACTTC. Translating gives CAWNQEGQYYEQYF. J is TRBJ2-7 and V is TRBV30; possibly TRBD1 for D (7 bases). With 4 bases removed from V and 3 bases from J, the gap between germline ends came to 16 bases. The CDR3 runs to 14 residues. Germline V gene data show CDR1 as GTSNPN and CDR2 as SVGIG (reference sequence).

The chain has TRBV7-2 and TRBJ1-2, with a possible D match to TRBD1 (5 bases). The CDR3 totals 11 residues. V was pared by 7 bases and J by 8 bases, with 11 bases between. The germline CDR1 and CDR2 sequences are SGHTA and FQGNSA. CDR3 bases: TGTGCCAGCACTTCGGGGGACGGCTACACCTTC. As protein: CASTSGDGYTF. Combining the CDR3 with reference TRBV7-2 and TRBJ1-2 gives the whole variable domain GAGVSQSPSNKVTEKGKDVELRCDPISGHTALYWYRQSLGQGLEFLIYFQGNSAPDKSGLPSDRFSAERTGGSVSTLTIQRTQQEDSAVYLCASTSGDGYTFGSGTRLTVV.

The chain has TRBV6-5 and TRBJ1-1; a possible D gene is TRBD1 (6 bases). There are 14 residues in the CDR3. The germline V gene encodes CDR1 MNHEY and CDR2 SVGAGI. V gave up 2 bases and J gave up 2 bases, with 9 bases separating them. CDR3 sequence reads: CASSYKGTNTEAFF. The DNA for the CDR3 is TGTGCCAGCAGTTACAAGGGGACAAACACTGAAGCTTTCTTT.

CDR3 loop: CASSLTFSDRVEGYTF. For the CDR3, the DNA is TGTGCCAGCAGCTTAACGTTTTCGGACAGGGTAGAAGGCTACACCTTC. This chain connects TRBV7-3 to TRBJ1-2; 8 nucleotides agree with TRBD1. V shed 0 bases and J 8 bases; nucleotides not matched to a gene: 11. The CDR3 runs 16 residues. From germline, CDR1 is SGHTA and CDR2 FQGTGA.

CDR3 bases: TGTGCCAGCAGCTTCGACGGTTCCGACTACGAGCAGTACTTC. Translating it yields CASSFDGSDYEQYF. This rearrangement joins TRBV7-8 to TRBJ2-7, with D hard to call. The CDR3 has 14 residues. Trimming removed 3 bases at V and 3 bases at J, with 12 bases between. Germline values: CDR1 SGHVS, CDR2 FQNEAQ.

The chain joins TRBV7-9 to TRBJ2-3; D perhaps matches TRBD1 (6 bases). Germline lookup yields CDR1 SEHNR and CDR2 FQNEAQ (reference sequence). The CDR3 has 14 residues. V was shortened by 3 bases and J by 6 bases, with 13 bases between the two germline ends. CDR3 nucleotides: TGTGCCAGCAGCTTTTCTGGGGGCGAGGATACGCAGTATTTT. It specifies CASSFSGGEDTQYF.

V and J are TRBV4-2 and TRBJ1-1, with a possible D match to TRBD1 (5 bases). CDR3 length equals 12 residues. Trimming left V 8 bases short and J 8 bases short, with 15 bases between. Germline V CDR1 and CDR2: LGHNA, YNFKEQ. CDR3: CASGYQGLEAFF. The CDR3 DNA reads as TGTGCCAGCGGGTACCAGGGCCTAGAAGCTTTCTTT.

The chain is built from TRBV27 and TRBJ2-3; 8 bases align to TRBD2. This CDR3 comprises 13 residues. V trimming: 7 bases; J trimming: 5 bases; junction bases outside the gene matches: 5. Germline CDR1 and CDR2: MNHEY and SMNVEV (reference sequence). The CDR3 protein is CASTPGGRDTQYF. The DNA for the CDR3 is TGTGCCAGCACCCCGGGGGGGCGAGATACGCAGTATTTT.

The J gene is TRBJ2-5, the V gene TRBV18, with D uncertain. V gave up 3 bases and J gave up 0 bases, with 14 bases separating them. CDR1 and CDR2 from the germline V gene are KGHSH and LQKENI. The CDR3 sequence is 16 residues long. The CDR3: CASSPTNDMYQETQYF. The CDR3 DNA is TGTGCCAGCTCACCGACAAATGACATGTACCAAGAGACCCAGTACTTC.

The V and J genes are TRBV25-1 and TRBJ1-4, with TRBD1 matching over 9 bases. The CDR3 contains 15 residues. V shed 2 bases, J shed 6 bases, and the junction held 4 bases outside the gene matches. The germline CDR1 and CDR2 sequences are MGHDK and SYGVNS. The CDR3 bases are TGTGCCAGCAGTGAAGCCACAGGGGGCGATGAAAAACTGTTTTTT. Translating gives CASSEATGGDEKLFF. Variable domain in full (rest from reference TRBV25-1 and TRBJ1-4): EADIYQTPRYLVIGTGKKITLECSQTMGHDKMYWYQQDPGMELHLIHYSYGVNSTEKGDLSSESTVSRIRTEHFPLTLESARPSHTSQYLCASSEATGGDEKLFFGSGTQLSVL.